These 15 T cell receptor beta chains originate from one sample sequenced in a study of T-cell memory formation after mild COVID-19. TCRdb re-called the 5' RACE reads through MiXCR, storing one row per CDR3 protein. This sample carries roughly 340,000 distinct CDR3 sequences, roughly 20% of them seen once, and the ten largest clones take under 25%. Sample: PBMCs or a T cell subset sorted from them (not recorded which). These receptors were collected from a man between 18 and 35 years old who had mild COVID-19 (a few samples of this study predate the infection). Cell type and time point are not known.

This clonotype was seen only a few times. The chain carries TRBV7-2 and TRBJ2-1; 7 bases align to TRBD2. The V gene end was trimmed by 3 bases and the J gene end by 9 bases; junction bases not matched to a gene: 8. The CDR3 sequence is 14 residues long. Germline V gene lookup returns CDR1 SGHTA and CDR2 FQGNSA. The CDR3 nucleotides are TGTGCCAGCAGCTTGGGCGGGGGATTCGTTGAGCAGTTCTTC. Encoded protein: CASSLGGGFVEQFF.

The rearrangement joins TRBV5-1 to TRBJ2-1; TRBD2 aligns across 10 bases. This CDR3 spans 15 amino acids. The ends lost 1 base at V and 7 bases at J; junction bases unmatched: 5. Germline V gene lookup returns CDR1 SGHRS and CDR2 YFSETQ. In DNA form, the CDR3 reads TGCGCCAGCAGCTTGCAGCTAGCGGGGGTAAATGAGCAGTTCTTC. Translation gives CASSLQLAGVNEQFF.

This clonotype was counted ten times or more. The rearrangement joins TRBV20-1 to TRBJ1-2, with 8 bases matching TRBD1. This CDR3 is 13 amino acids long. Germline V gives CDR1 DFQATT, CDR2 SNEGSKA (reference sequence). V gave up 6 bases and J gave up 7 bases; unmatched junction bases: 10. CDR3 region: CSAPDLTGVGYTF. CDR3 nucleotides: TGCAGTGCGCCGGACCTGACAGGGGTTGGCTACACCTTC.

This clonotype was seen only a few times. This chain uses TRBV7-2 with TRBJ1-2; D is ambiguous. Germline CDR1 SGHTA, CDR2 FQGNSA. The length of the CDR3 is 13 residues. The V end was cut by 4 bases, the J end by 7 bases, with 13 bases between. CDR3 bases: TGTGCCAGCAGCTCGTATGTGGGTAGTGGCTACACCTTC. It translates to CASSSYVGSGYTF. The complete variable domain, with remaining parts taken from reference TRBV7-2 and TRBJ1-2, reads GAGVSQSPSNKVTEKGKDVELRCDPISGHTALYWYRQSLGQGLEFLIYFQGNSAPDKSGLPSDRFSAERTGGSVSTLTIQRTQQEDSAVYLCASSSYVGSGYTFGSGTRLTVV.

The gene calls are TRBV4-2 and TRBJ2-7; 7 nucleotides line up with TRBD1. V shed 4 bases and J 3 bases; nucleotides not matched to a gene: 6. The CDR3 runs 14 residues. Germline CDR1 LGHNA, CDR2 YNFKEQ. The CDR3 nucleotides are TGTGCCAGCAGCCCCGCCGGGACAGACTACGAGCAGTACTTC. This codes for CASSPAGTDYEQYF.

The chain couples TRBV9 to TRBJ1-2, with a weak D call TRBD1 (5 bases). Looked up from germline, CDR1 is SGDLS and CDR2 is YYNGEE. Trimming removed 5 bases from V and 3 bases from J, with 17 bases in between. There are 15 residues in the CDR3. This CDR3 reads CASSLGEGAHYGYTF. The CDR3, as DNA: TGTGCCAGCAGTTTAGGGGAAGGGGCTCACTATGGCTACACCTTC.

V and J are TRBV5-1 and TRBJ1-3, with D possibly matching TRBD1 (6 bases). Germline CDR1 is SGHRS and CDR2 is YFSETQ. The CDR3 consists of 14 residues. Trimming shortened V by 3 bases and J by 3 bases, and 10 bases separated the two germline ends. The CDR3 DNA follows: TGCGCCAGCAGCTCCAGGGGTGGTGGAAACACCATATATTTT. This gives the protein CASSSRGGGNTIYF. The entire variable domain, with the rest obtained from reference TRBV5-1 and TRBJ1-3, is as follows: KAGVTQTPRYLIKTRGQQVTLSCSPISGHRSVSWYQQTPGQGLQFLFEYFSETQRNKGNFPGRFSGRQFSNSRSEMNVSTLELGDSALYLCASSSRGGGNTIYFGEGSWLTVV.

This clonotype was observed a few times. The rearrangement links TRBV28 to TRBJ2-5, with 10 bases identical to TRBD1. The CDR3 is made up of 14 amino acids. CDR1 MDHEN and CDR2 SYDVKM come from the germline V gene. Trimming cost V 6 bases and J 5 bases; bases outside gene matches: 6. This chain's CDR3 is CASSPGQGFETQYF. CDR3 in DNA: TGTGCCAGCAGCCCGGGACAGGGGTTCGAGACCCAGTACTTC.

This chain connects TRBV6-5 to TRBJ1-6, with D tentatively TRBD1 (5 bases). Germline lookup yields CDR1 MNHEY and CDR2 SVGAGI. V was clipped by 2 bases and J by 7 bases, with 15 bases between them. The CDR3 is 16 amino acids. DNA for the CDR3: TGTGCCAGCAGTTACAGCCGACGGGGACCGAATTCACCCCTCCACTTT. It specifies CASSYSRRGPNSPLHF.

The V and J genes are TRBV28 and TRBJ1-2; a possible D gene is TRBD1 (6 bases). CDR3 length: 16 amino acids. CDR1 is MDHEN, CDR2 SYDVKM, per germline. V lost 9 bases and J 5 bases, leaving 25 bases between the germline ends. CDR3 sequence: CASREGAWGAFYGYTF. The CDR3 DNA follows: TGTGCCAGTAGGGAGGGTGCATGGGGGGCGTTTTATGGCTACACCTTC.

This clonotype was counted only a few times. J is TRBJ1-1 and V is TRBV20-1; the D gene is possibly TRBD1 (5 bases). The germline V gene has CDR1 DFQATT and CDR2 SNEGSKA (reference sequence). V was shortened by 1 base and J by 2 bases, with 14 bases between the two germline ends. The CDR3 runs to 15 residues. The CDR3 protein is CSARAAGRTNTEAFF. In DNA, the CDR3 is TGCAGTGCTAGAGCGGCAGGGCGAACTAACACTGAAGCTTTCTTT.

This clonotype turned up a few times. V gene TRBV7-9 combines with J gene TRBJ1-4; D perhaps matches TRBD1 (5 bases). CDR1 and CDR2 (germline): SEHNR, FQNEAQ (reference sequence). CDR3 size: 14 residues. Between the trimmed V and J ends, which lost 3 bases and 5 bases, there was a span of 10 bases. CDR3 nucleotide sequence: TGTGCCAGCAGCTTGGGACGGATAAATGAAAAACTGTTTTTT. Amino acids: CASSLGRINEKLFF.

Regarding this clonotype: Because the CDR3 is missing its conserved closing phenylalanine or tryptophan, this is likely a read error. V is TRBV18 and J is TRBJ2-4; the match to TRBD1 covers 7 bases. This CDR3 spans 13 amino acids. Germline V lookup: CDR1 KGHSH, CDR2 LQKENI. J gave up 8 bases and V 6 bases, and 7 bases lay outside the gene matches. CDR3 sequence: CASSPGQPDIQYL. The CDR3 DNA reads as TGTGCCAGCTCCCCGGGACAGCCTGACATTCAGTACTTA.

This clonotype was seen only a few times. The chain links TRBV10-3 to TRBJ2-3; tentatively, D is TRBD2 (6 bases). V dropped 3 bases and J dropped 6 bases, with 16 bases sitting between them. Germline V gene data show CDR1 as ENHRY and CDR2 as SYGVKD. The CDR3 spans 15 residues. CDR3 bases: TGTGCCATCAGTGAACGGGGTAGCGCGGGGGATACGCAGTATTTT. This encodes CAISERGSAGDTQYF.

The V gene is TRBV28, the J gene TRBJ2-1; the D is unclear. Trimming pared 5 bases from V and 8 bases from J, leaving 10 bases between. The CDR3 is 12 amino acids. In germline, CDR1 is MDHEN, CDR2 SYDVKM. The CDR3 is CASSPRVYEQFF. The DNA for the CDR3 is TGTGCCAGCAGTCCTAGGGTGTATGAGCAGTTCTTC.